This T cell receptor beta chain was retrieved from a study of T-cell reconstitution after alpha-beta-depleted transplantation in children. Notes on the study in general: Approximately two months post-transplant, alpha-beta T cells reportedly originated from several hundred expanded graft clones. The main origin of T-cell counts and diversity one year after transplant was newly produced T cells. After transplant, high TCRbeta diversity at day 60 in some patients arose from surviving recipient T cells and thymic progenitors.

About this clonotype itself: Its antigen is still unknown.

Researchers prepared the TCRbeta library using unique molecular identifiers, the study reports. A single record per CDR3 protein comes from TCRdb applying MiXCR to the PCR reads. This table holds some 840,000 distinct CDR3 sequences, approximately 15% found once. Germline V gene sequence: CDR1 LNHDA, CDR2 SQIVND (reference sequence). Trimming left V 7 bases short and J 6 bases short, with 24 bases between. The CDR3 runs 16 residues. The sample in question was PBMCs, mostly from graft donor cells, obtained 360 days after TCRalphabeta/CD19-depleted stem cell transplant. The source is a male patient aged 10 to 17 who had a stem cell transplant for acute lymphoblastic leukemia, so the T cells may come from the graft donor. V and J are TRBV19 and TRBJ1-2; D might be TRBD1 (5 bases). As DNA, the CDR3 is TGTGCCAGTACCATAGCCCCGGCGGGGGAATGGAATGGCTACACCTTC. The encoded protein is CASTIAPAGEWNGYTF.